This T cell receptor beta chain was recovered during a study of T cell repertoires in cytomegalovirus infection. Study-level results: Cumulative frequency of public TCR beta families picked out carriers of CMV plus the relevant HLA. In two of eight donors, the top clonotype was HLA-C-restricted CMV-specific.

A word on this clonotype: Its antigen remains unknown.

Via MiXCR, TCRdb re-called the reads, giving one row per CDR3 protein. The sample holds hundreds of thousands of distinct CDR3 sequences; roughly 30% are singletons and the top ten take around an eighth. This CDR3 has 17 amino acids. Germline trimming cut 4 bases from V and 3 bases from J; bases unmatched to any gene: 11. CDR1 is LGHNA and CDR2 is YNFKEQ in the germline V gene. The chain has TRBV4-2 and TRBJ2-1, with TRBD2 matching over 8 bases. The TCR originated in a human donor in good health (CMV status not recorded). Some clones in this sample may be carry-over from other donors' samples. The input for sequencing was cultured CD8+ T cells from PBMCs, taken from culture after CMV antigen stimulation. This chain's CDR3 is CASSPPGGWGNYNEQFF. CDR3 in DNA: TGTGCCAGCAGCCCCCCGGGAGGGTGGGGAAACTACAATGAGCAGTTCTTC.